The clone carrying this T cell receptor beta chain turned up a few times. The antigen remains undetermined. The donors, healthy Caucasians from Russia, were aged 6 to 90. Samples had at least 6 million PBMCs isolated from them. For the second PCR, which ran for about 7 to 11 cycles, a sample-barcoded 5' primer and a J-beta primer mix were used. TCRdb itself ran the 5' RACE reads through MiXCR, one entry per CDR3 protein. There are some 730,000 distinct CDR3 sequences in the sample; about 20% occur only once, and less than 25% lies in the top ten. This entry belongs to a study of blood T cells in healthy people across ages. Study in general: Template switching captured about one barcoded beta molecule per two T cells.

Findings and caveats of the study: Diversity was higher, and naive CD4+ cells more numerous, in long-lived donors than in aged donors.

The germline gives CDR1 DFQATT, CDR2 SNEGSKA (reference sequence). CDR3 size: 13 residues. Trimming pared 4 bases from V and 0 bases from J, leaving 6 bases between. Sequencing was carried out using blood. The receptor comes from a man between 65 and 80 years old in good health. The chain employs TRBV20-1 and TRBJ1-4; D is undetermined. The CDR3 DNA reads as TGCAGTGCTAATCTCCCAACTAATGAAAAACTGTTTTTT. Its protein is CSANLPTNEKLFF.